These 32 T cell receptor beta chains were all obtained from the same sample, sequenced in a study of blood T cell repertoires in COVID-19. TCRdb keeps only in-frame clones here, not all; method: immunoSEQ multiplex PCR. The sample holds some 500,000 clones, about 89% seen once. Sequenced: peripheral blood. These receptors all stem from a woman between 45 and 65 years old with COVID-19, enrolled during active disease.

The V and J genes are TRBV9 and TRBJ2-3; 9 positions agree with TRBD1. There are 16 residues in the CDR3. V gave up 3 bases and J gave up 4 bases; unmatched junction bases: 9. Looked up from germline, CDR1 is SGDLS and CDR2 is YYNGEE. In DNA, the CDR3 is TGTGCCAGCAGCGCAATCCGGGACAGGGTAGCAGATACGCAGTATTTT. As protein: CASSAIRDRVADTQYF.

The chain uses TRBV28 and TRBJ1-1; D might be TRBD1 (5 bases). CDR3 length: 14 residues. Germline V CDR1 and CDR2: MDHEN, SYDVKM. V shed 2 bases and J shed 6 bases, with 13 bases lying between them. The CDR3 protein is CASSLRTPAAEAFF. The CDR3 bases are TGTGCCAGCAGTTTAAGGACACCGGCGGCTGAAGCTTTCTTT.

The rearrangement uses TRBV6-6 and TRBJ2-1; D might be TRBD2 (7 bases). V was clipped by 6 bases and J by 6 bases, with 15 bases between them. Germline V gene sequence: CDR1 MNHNY, CDR2 SVGAGI (reference sequence). This CDR3 is built from 14 residues. The CDR3 bases are TGTGCCAGCAGGGTTAAGGGGGGGGGCAATGAGCAGTTCTTC. The encoded protein is CASRVKGGGNEQFF.

This clone has just one count. The rearrangement links TRBV19 to TRBJ2-7; 12 bases match TRBD1. The CDR3 sequence is 15 residues long. Germline trimming cut 6 bases from V and 7 bases from J; bases unmatched to any gene: 10. Germline V gene lookup returns CDR1 LNHDA and CDR2 SQIVND (reference sequence). The CDR3 sequence is CASSGTGGGIREQYF. In DNA form, the CDR3 reads TGTGCCAGTAGCGGGACAGGGGGCGGTATACGGGAGCAGTACTTC.

The rearrangement links TRBV6-6 to TRBJ1-5; 7 nucleotides match TRBD1. Trimming at V came to 3 bases and at J to 6 bases, leaving 8 bases not matched to a gene. Germline loops: CDR1 MNHNY, CDR2 SVGAGI (reference sequence). CDR3 size: 15 residues. CDR3: CASSYRAGGGQPQHF. CDR3 DNA sequence: TGTGCCAGCAGTTATCGGGCAGGGGGAGGTCAGCCCCAGCATTTT.

CDR3 residues: CASSADSVGLDEQYF. The CDR3 DNA is TGTGCCAGCAGCGCGGACAGCGTAGGGCTAGACGAGCAGTACTTC. This sequence joins TRBV9 and TRBJ2-7; tentatively, D is TRBD1 (6 bases). Germline V lookup: CDR1 SGDLS, CDR2 YYNGEE. Trimming left V 3 bases short and J 5 bases short, with 18 bases between. The CDR3 consists of 15 residues.

The J gene is TRBJ1-6, the V gene TRBV7-8; D might be TRBD1 (5 bases). With 6 bases removed from V and 14 bases from J, the gap between germline ends came to 17 bases. Germline CDR1 reads SGHVS; CDR2 reads FQNEAQ. The CDR3 is 13 amino acids. In nucleotides, the CDR3 is TGTGCCAGCAGTTTTATGGCGGCGGGGGCCCTCCACTTT. This gives the protein CASSFMAAGALHF.

This clone occurred once. The gene calls are TRBV3-1 (or the pseudogene TRBV3-2) and TRBJ2-3; 8 nucleotides match TRBD1. CDR1 and CDR2 (germline): LGHDT, YNNKEL (reference sequence). The CDR3 has 17 residues. Trimming cost V 1 base and J 6 bases; bases outside gene matches: 12. This CDR3 reads CASSQVPPRGPGDTQYF. CDR3 DNA sequence: TGTGCCAGCAGCCAAGTCCCACCCAGGGGGCCCGGGGATACGCAGTATTTT.

In the case of this clone: The sample carries other DNA sequences with the same CDR3. The chain is built from TRBV5-1 and TRBJ1-3, with 7 positions matching TRBD1. The CDR3 contains 15 residues. Per the germline V gene, CDR1 is SGHRS and CDR2 is YFSETQ. Trimming cost V 2 bases and J 4 bases; bases outside gene matches: 6. CDR3 DNA sequence: TGCGCCAGCAGCTTATCAGGGGGATCCGGAAACACCATATATTTT. This translates into CASSLSGGSGNTIYF.

This rearrangement joins TRBV5-1 to TRBJ2-7; 10 nucleotides agree with TRBD1. The CDR3 runs 15 residues. The V gene's germline CDR1 is SGHRS and CDR2 YFSETQ. The trim removed 0 bases at V and 3 bases at J, leaving 3 bases unmatched. The CDR3 DNA follows: TGCGCCAGCAGCTTGGGGACAGGGGGGGACTACGAGCAGTACTTC. Its protein is CASSLGTGGDYEQYF.

The chain recombines TRBV7-9 with TRBJ1-2, with D possibly matching TRBD1 (6 bases). Germline V CDR1 and CDR2: SEHNR, FQNEAQ (reference sequence). Trimming removed 1 base at V and 4 bases at J, with 16 bases between. The CDR3 runs 16 residues. CDR3 protein: CASSLVSRTVGYGYTF. DNA for the CDR3: TGTGCCAGCAGCTTAGTTTCGAGGACAGTCGGCTATGGCTACACCTTC.

V usage is TRBV7-2 and J usage is TRBJ2-3, with 7 bases that match TRBD2. The CDR3 spans 14 residues. The ends lost 8 bases at V and 6 bases at J; junction bases unmatched: 11. CDR1 and CDR2 from the germline V gene are SGHTA and FQGNSA. CDR3 in amino acids: CASGLLASWDTQYF. CDR3 nucleotide sequence: TGTGCCAGCGGGCTACTAGCGAGCTGGGATACGCAGTATTTT.

The rearrangement joins TRBV29-1 to TRBJ2-3; TRBD1 matches at 8 bases. Unmatched junction bases numbered 3, after V lost 7 bases and J lost 3 bases. CDR3 length: 12 amino acids. Germline-derived CDR1 and CDR2 are SQVTM and ANQGSEA. In DNA form, the CDR3 reads TGCAGCGGCGGACAGGGAACAGATACGCAGTATTTT. It encodes CSGGQGTDTQYF.

The chain employs TRBV15 and TRBJ1-6, with D possibly TRBD1 on 5 matching bases. Between the trimmed V and J ends, which lost 8 bases and 7 bases, there was a span of 12 bases. Germline values: CDR1 LNHNV, CDR2 YYDKDF (reference sequence). The CDR3 covers 13 residues. The CDR3, as DNA: TGTGCCACCGGCGATACAGGCAATTCACCCCTCCACTTT. Amino acids: CATGDTGNSPLHF. Variable domain in full (rest from reference TRBV15 and TRBJ1-6): DAMVIQNPRYQVTQFGKPVTLSCSQTLNHNVMYWYQQKSSQAPKLLFHYYDKDFNNEADTPDNFQSRRPNTSFCFLDIRSPGLGDTAMYLCATGDTGNSPLHFGNGTRLTVT.

V usage is TRBV12-3 or TRBV12-4 and J usage is TRBJ2-1; no firm D call. This CDR3 is 13 amino acids long. Trimming removed 7 bases from V and 4 bases from J, with 11 bases in between. In nucleotides, the CDR3 is TGTGCCAGCAAAATCCCAGGATACAATGAGCAGTTCTTC. Translating it yields CASKIPGYNEQFF.

The rearrangement joins TRBV28 to TRBJ2-1, with D tentatively TRBD2 (7 bases). The CDR3 totals 15 residues. V was trimmed by 7 bases and J by 0 bases, leaving 13 bases between them. The V gene's germline CDR1 is MDHEN and CDR2 SYDVKM. CDR3 DNA sequence: TGTGCCAGCACCGGGGCGGGGGCCTCCTACAATGAGCAGTTCTTC. This sequence encodes CASTGAGASYNEQFF.

The V and J genes are TRBV5-4 and TRBJ1-6; no reliable D call. The germline CDR1 and CDR2 sequences are SGHNT and YYREEE (reference sequence). This CDR3 spans 14 amino acids. Trimming pared 2 bases from V and 7 bases from J, leaving 10 bases between. The CDR3 DNA follows: TGTGCCAGCAGCTTTGGGAGTAGAAATTCACCCCTCCACTTT. Its protein is CASSFGSRNSPLHF.

The V and J genes are TRBV30 and TRBJ2-1; 7 nucleotides match TRBD2. V lost 6 bases and J lost 0; bases outside the gene matches: 5. CDR1 and CDR2 from the germline V gene are GTSNPN and SVGIG (reference sequence). The CDR3 sequence is 14 residues long. CDR3 bases: TGTGCCTGCCCTGGGGGGGTCTCCTACAATGAGCAGTTCTTC. Translated, it gives CACPGGVSYNEQFF.

The chain combines TRBV6-5 with TRBJ2-7; D call uncertain. V gave up 6 bases and J gave up 2 bases, with 11 bases separating them. CDR3 length equals 13 residues. Germline V gives CDR1 MNHEY, CDR2 SVGAGI. The CDR3 nucleotides are TGTGCCAGCAGCGCTCTGGGCACCTACGAGCAGTACTTC. It yields the protein CASSALGTYEQYF.

The gene calls are TRBV19 and TRBJ1-3; D ambiguous. V was shortened by 5 bases and J by 8 bases, with 7 bases between the two germline ends. This CDR3 spans 11 amino acids. CDR1 and CDR2 (germline): LNHDA, SQIVND (reference sequence). This CDR3 reads CASSLEHTIYF. The CDR3 region has the DNA TGTGCCAGTAGTTTGGAGCACACCATATATTTT. The full variable domain, in which reference TRBV19 and TRBJ1-3 provide the parts outside the CDR3, is DGGITQSPKYLFRKEGQNVTLSCEQNLNHDAMYWYRQDPGQGLRLIYYSQIVNDFQKGDIAEGYSVSREKKESFPLTVTSAQKNPTAFYLCASSLEHTIYFGEGSWLTVV.

This clone was seen a handful of times. The sample has other DNA sequences that encode this CDR3 too. The chain is built from TRBV5-4 and TRBJ2-6, with D possibly TRBD2 on 5 matching bases. V dropped 4 bases and J dropped 1 base, with 12 bases sitting between them. The CDR3 is 16 amino acids. Per germline, CDR1 SGHNT and CDR2 YYREEE (reference sequence). This CDR3 reads CASSPLTGSGANVLTF. In DNA form, the CDR3 reads TGTGCCAGCAGCCCACTCACGGGATCTGGGGCCAACGTCCTGACTTTC.

This clone appeared a single time. The chain uses TRBV28 and TRBJ1-2; 9 nucleotides align to TRBD1. The CDR3 length is 15 residues. The germline V gene encodes CDR1 MDHEN and CDR2 SYDVKM. J gave up 8 bases and V 5 bases, and 12 bases lay outside the gene matches. CDR3 residues: CASSTPLQGAGGYTF. CDR3 in DNA: TGTGCCAGCAGTACCCCTTTACAGGGGGCTGGGGGCTACACCTTC.

The V and J genes are TRBV7-7 and TRBJ2-1; 11 nucleotides agree with TRBD2. The CDR3 totals 15 residues. Germline assignment: CDR1 SSHAT and CDR2 FNYEAQ (reference sequence). V was pared by 1 base and J by 9 bases, with 5 bases of the junction left unmatched. This CDR3 is CASSLVPTSGAEQFF. As DNA, the CDR3 is TGTGCCAGCAGCTTAGTCCCGACTAGCGGGGCTGAGCAGTTCTTC.

The J gene is TRBJ1-2, the V gene TRBV4-1; D perhaps matches TRBD1 (5 bases). The germline V gene has CDR1 MGHRA and CDR2 YSYEKL. Trimming cost V 1 base and J 3 bases, with 12 bases left between them. This CDR3 is 15 amino acids long. The CDR3 coding sequence is TGCGCCAGCAGCCAAGCGGCACAGGTGGACTATGGCTACACCTTC. It is translated as CASSQAAQVDYGYTF.

CDR3 sequence: CASHPGTGTEKLFF. The CDR3 coding sequence is TGTGCCAGTCATCCCGGCACAGGGACTGAAAAACTGTTTTTT. The genes are TRBV6-5 and TRBJ1-4; a weak D match, TRBD1 (6 bases). The CDR3 covers 14 residues. Trimming took off 9 bases at V and 7 bases at J, with 18 bases between the two ends. Per germline, CDR1 MNHEY and CDR2 SVGAGI.

This chain uses TRBV15 with TRBJ1-2; 7 bases agree with TRBD1. Germline V lookup: CDR1 LNHNV, CDR2 YYDKDF (reference sequence). The junction had 5 bases not matched to a gene; V was cut back by 5 bases and J by 5 bases. The CDR3 contains 13 residues. CDR3 in amino acids: CATSVGTEYGYTF. CDR3 DNA sequence: TGTGCCACCAGCGTCGGGACAGAATATGGCTACACCTTC.

This chain connects TRBV6-5 to TRBJ2-1; D call uncertain. Trimming pared 3 bases from V and 0 bases from J, leaving 12 bases between. The CDR3 is 16 residues long. Germline CDR1 MNHEY, CDR2 SVGAGI. The CDR3 loop reads CASSYPTDSSYNEQFF. The CDR3 DNA reads TGTGCCAGCAGTTATCCCACCGATAGCTCCTACAATGAGCAGTTCTTC.

The chain recombines TRBV5-1 with TRBJ1-2; 9 positions agree with TRBD1. Looked up from germline, CDR1 is SGHRS and CDR2 is YFSETQ. V shed 0 bases and J 6 bases; nucleotides not matched to a gene: 9. CDR3 size: 16 residues. The CDR3 nucleotides are TGCGCCAGCAGCTTGGGAGGACAGGGGAACTTCGATGGCTACACCTTC. Protein: CASSLGGQGNFDGYTF.

The chain joins TRBV21-1 to TRBJ1-1. TRBV21-1 is recorded as a pseudogene. There are 9 residues in the CDR3. Written as DNA, the CDR3 is TGTGCCAGTCCTTCGGGAGCTTTCTTT. Protein sequence: CASPSGAFF.

The chain couples TRBV2 to TRBJ1-2, with a tentative D call TRBD1 (5 bases). Trimming cost V 6 bases and J 1 base, with 12 bases left between them. CDR3 size: 14 residues. Germline loops: CDR1 SNHLY, CDR2 FYNNEI. The CDR3 here is CASRMDTNNYGYTF. As DNA, the CDR3 is TGTGCCAGCAGAATGGACACGAATAACTATGGCTACACCTTC.

CDR3 nucleotide sequence: TGCAGCGTTTACAGGGTTGGGTCCTACGAGCAGTACTTC. This sequence encodes CSVYRVGSYEQYF. The rearrangement uses TRBV29-1 and TRBJ2-7; D might be TRBD1 (6 bases). V was shortened by 5 bases and J by 1 base, with 12 bases between the two germline ends. The CDR3 runs 13 residues. Germline CDR1 is SQVTM and CDR2 is ANQGSEA.

V is TRBV5-1 and J is TRBJ2-1; weak D call: TRBD2 (6 bases). Germline CDR1 and CDR2: SGHRS and YFSETQ. Trimming removed 0 bases from V and 6 bases from J, with 16 bases in between. The CDR3 spans 16 residues. CDR3 sequence reads: CASSLVLGEAGNEQFF. CDR3 nucleotide sequence: TGCGCCAGCAGCTTGGTGCTAGGGGAGGCGGGCAATGAGCAGTTCTTC.